This T cell receptor beta chain is drawn from a study of T cells after yellow fever vaccination. Overall study: The fractions with low cell numbers were processed using SMART-Seq v4 Ultra Low Input. Regarding the study as a whole: Abundant bulk-population clonotypes could contaminate the FACS-sorted repertoires. By day 5 rather than day 15, the secondary response had peaked, though it was weaker.

The CDR3 is 14 amino acids. V was shortened by 5 bases and J by 4 bases, with 11 bases between the two germline ends. Germline V lookup: CDR1 KGHDR, CDR2 SFDVKD. This clonotype has at least ten counts. The target antigen is unknown. 5'RACE template switching generated TCR cDNA, adding a universal primer site and UMIs. One entry per CDR3 protein results from TCRdb running MiXCR on the 5' RACE reads. The sample has about 130,000 distinct CDR3 sequences, around 7.4% seen once. Sequencing used CD4+ T cells sorted from PBMCs, obtained less than 11 days after the first yellow fever vaccination. This TCR came from a man aged 18 to 35 who received the YFV17D yellow fever vaccine. The rearrangement joins TRBV24-1 to TRBJ1-5; TRBD1 is a possible D gene (5 bases). As DNA, the CDR3 is TGTGCCACCAGTGGGCAGGGCCAAAATCAGCCCCAGCATTTT. Protein: CATSGQGQNQPQHF.